The clone carrying this T cell receptor (beta chain) was counted ten times or more. Its antigen is as yet unknown. This sample stems from a study of T cells in Graves' hyperthyroidism and ophthalmopathy. Study findings and constraints: Researchers found most expanded thyroid clonotypes above 0.001 in blood as well.

Amplified regions were TCR beta CDR3 sequences from RNA transcripts. Initially, a first-round RT-PCR of the TCR CDR3 employed the HTBI primer set. TCRdb passed the multiplex PCR reads through MiXCR, listing each CDR3 protein once. This table holds roughly 650,000 distinct CDR3 sequences, about a sixth found once. Sequenced input: blood. The TCR was taken from a woman between 40 and 55 years old with Graves' ophthalmopathy.

Here the CDR3 DNA reads TGTGCCAGCAGCCCGATAAATGCGGCTGGCAATGAGCAGTTCTTC. Encoded protein: CASSPINAAGNEQFF. The chain recombines TRBV7-6 with TRBJ2-1; D is ambiguous. The V end lost 5 bases, the J end lost 6 bases, and 17 bases lay between the germline ends. Germline V gives CDR1 SGHVS, CDR2 FNYEAQ. There are 15 residues in the CDR3.